The subject of this entry is one T cell receptor (beta chain). This PCR relied on a set of 60 Vbeta primers and 13 Jbeta primers. The assay was immunoSEQ multiplex PCR, and TCRdb's table has in-frame clones only and misses some. The data contain about 270,000 clones, more than 80% of them singletons. The data were taken from a study of cytomegalovirus exposure and HLA in healthy donors. Germline CDR1 SGHRS, CDR2 YFSETQ. Trimming removed 0 bases at V and 8 bases at J, with 18 bases between. The CDR3 has 16 residues. This clonotype was obtained from a middle-aged man in good health and CMV-seropositive. Material for sequencing was PBMCs. J is TRBJ2-1 and V is TRBV5-1; a possible D gene is TRBD2 (5 bases). The CDR3 region has the DNA TGCGCCAGCAGCTTGGTTGCGGGTTGGGCTGGGGATGAGCAGTTCTTC. Translating it yields CASSLVAGWAGDEQFF. The variable domain in full, completed from reference TRBV5-1 and TRBJ2-1, reads KAGVTQTPRYLIKTRGQQVTLSCSPISGHRSVSWYQQTPGQGLQFLFEYFSETQRNKGNFPGRFSGRQFSNSRSEMNVSTLELGDSALYLCASSLVAGWAGDEQFFGPGTRLTVL.